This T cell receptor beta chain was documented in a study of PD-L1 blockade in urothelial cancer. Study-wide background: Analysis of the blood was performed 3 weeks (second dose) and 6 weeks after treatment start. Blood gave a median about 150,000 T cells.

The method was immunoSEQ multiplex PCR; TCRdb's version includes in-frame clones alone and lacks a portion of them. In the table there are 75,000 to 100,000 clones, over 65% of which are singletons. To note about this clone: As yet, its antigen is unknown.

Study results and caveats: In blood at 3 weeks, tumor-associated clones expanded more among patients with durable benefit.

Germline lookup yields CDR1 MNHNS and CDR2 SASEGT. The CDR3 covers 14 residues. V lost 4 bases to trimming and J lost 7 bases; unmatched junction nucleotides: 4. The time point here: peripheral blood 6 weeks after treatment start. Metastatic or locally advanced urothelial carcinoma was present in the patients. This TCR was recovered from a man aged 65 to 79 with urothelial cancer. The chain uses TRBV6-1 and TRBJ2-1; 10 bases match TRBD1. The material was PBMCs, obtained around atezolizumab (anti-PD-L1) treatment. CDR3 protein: CASSGPGQGNEQFF. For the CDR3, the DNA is TGTGCCAGCAGTGGACCGGGACAGGGGAATGAGCAGTTCTTC.